These 18 T cell receptor beta chains were sequenced from one sample in a study of cytomegalovirus exposure and HLA in healthy donors (dated by TCRdb to 2015 to 2018). The library was produced with the immunoSEQ multiplex PCR assay. The multiplex PCR relied on a mix of 60 forward primers for TCR Vbeta segments and 13 reverse primers for TCR Jbeta segments. TCRdb stores this immuneACCESS table with in-frame sequences only. Part of the clones is absent; in the studies checked, under half of the shortfall reflects unresolved V genes, and no reason is known for the rest. This sample is represented by about 130,000 clones; 65% to 80% of them were singletons. The ten top clones hold approximately 1.7% of the sample. The sequenced sample consisted of PBMCs. The receptors stem from a woman aged 40 to 50 in good health and CMV-seronegative.

The chain has TRBV23-1 and TRBJ2-4; the match to TRBD1 covers 7 bases. TRBV23-1 is an ORF for which the function is uncertain. The CDR3 extends over 16 amino acids. V gave up 0 bases and J gave up 8 bases; unmatched junction bases: 10. CDR3 loop: CASSQSRQGRCDIQYF. The CDR3 DNA follows: TGCGCCAGCAGTCAATCGCGACAGGGCCGGTGCGACATTCAGTACTTC.

The chain has TRBV6-4 and TRBJ1-1, with a possible D match to TRBD1 (5 bases). Germline loops: CDR1 MRHNA, CDR2 SNTAGT. The germline V and J ends were trimmed by 0 bases and 4 bases, with 9 bases remaining between them. The CDR3 totals 14 residues. CDR3 bases: TGTGCCAGCAGTGACTCGGGGGAGGGCACTGAAGCTTTCTTT. Its protein product is CASSDSGEGTEAFF.

This clone was found a few times. The chain recombines TRBV7-8 with TRBJ2-3; 8 nucleotides match TRBD1. The CDR3 extends over 14 amino acids. The V gene's germline CDR1 is SGHVS and CDR2 FQNEAQ. Trimming took 11 bases from V and 4 from J; bases not matched to a gene: 11. CDR3 DNA: TGTGCCGGAGCCAGGACAGGGCGCGCAGATACGCAGTATTTT. Translating it yields CAGARTGRADTQYF.

The chain recombines TRBV11-2 with TRBJ2-7, with no clear D. This CDR3 region has 13 residues. Germline V gives CDR1 SGHAT, CDR2 FQNNGV. V shed 5 bases and J shed 0 bases, with 8 bases lying between them. CDR3 residues: CASSLEISYEQYF. CDR3 sequence (DNA): TGTGCCAGCAGCCTCGAGATCTCCTACGAGCAGTACTTC.

The rearrangement joins TRBV6-1 to TRBJ2-3, with TRBD2 matching over 7 bases. V gave up 5 bases and J gave up 6 bases; unmatched junction bases: 2. This CDR3 is built from 12 residues. Germline V gene sequence: CDR1 MNHNS, CDR2 SASEGT. The CDR3: CASSLGGDTQYF. In nucleotides, the CDR3 is TGTGCCAGCAGTTTGGGGGGGGATACGCAGTATTTT.

The gene calls are TRBV11-3 and TRBJ2-5, with 8 nucleotides matching TRBD2. V trimming: 5 bases; J trimming: 5 bases; junction bases outside the gene matches: 7. CDR1 is SGHNT, CDR2 YENEEA, per germline. The CDR3 runs 14 residues. The CDR3 nucleotides read TGTGCCAGCAGCCTCGAGCGGGGGAGGGAGACCCAGTACTTC. Protein: CASSLERGRETQYF.

A word on this clone: At one of its ends the junction is not consistent with the germline gene, which may arise from a read error. CDR3 coding DNA: TGTGCCAGCAGTGAAACGGCAGGGAACCCTGAAGCTTTCTTT. It translates to CASSETAGNPEAFF. The rearrangement joins TRBV2 to TRBJ1-1, with D perhaps matching TRBD1 (5 bases). Germline V gene data show CDR1 as SNHLY and CDR2 as FYNNEI. This CDR3 is 14 amino acids long.

This clone was picked up a small number of times. The genes are TRBV6-1 and TRBJ1-5, with D maybe TRBD1 (6 bases). Germline V gene sequence: CDR1 MNHNS, CDR2 SASEGT. This CDR3 has 11 residues. The V gene lost 8 bases and the J gene lost 6 bases, with 8 bases spanning the gap. CDR3 nucleotide sequence: TGTGCCAGCCCGACAGGTCAGCCCCAGCATTTT. This translates into CASPTGQPQHF.

The chain couples TRBV27 to TRBJ1-3, with 7 bases identical to TRBD1. Looked up from germline, CDR1 is MNHEY and CDR2 is SMNVEV (reference sequence). J gave up 3 bases and V 2 bases, and 1 base lay outside the gene matches. This CDR3 is built from 14 residues. The CDR3 region has the DNA TGTGCCAGCAGTTTACAGGGGGGTGGAAACACCATATATTTT. It specifies CASSLQGGGNTIYF.

In its sample, this clone was seen a few times. The rearrangement joins TRBV7-9 to TRBJ2-5; tentatively, D is TRBD1 (6 bases). V was clipped by 5 bases and J by 2 bases, with 18 bases between them. This CDR3 comprises 16 residues. The germline gives CDR1 SEHNR, CDR2 FQNEAQ (reference sequence). Here the CDR3 reads CASSPRGTSEQETQYF. The DNA for the CDR3 is TGTGCCAGCAGCCCAAGGGGGACCAGCGAACAAGAGACCCAGTACTTC.

This chain uses TRBV5-5 with TRBJ2-7; D possibly corresponds to TRBD1 (8 bases). Trimming removed 4 bases at V and 6 bases at J, with 17 bases between. The CDR3 runs to 14 residues. The germline CDR1 and CDR2 sequences are SGHKS and YYEKEE (reference sequence). DNA of the CDR3: TGTGCCAGCAGCGCGAACAGGGGGGGCGCCGAGCAGTACTTC. As protein: CASSANRGGAEQYF.

V and J are TRBV28 and TRBJ1-6; D not certain. The CDR3 totals 13 residues. V was trimmed by 7 bases and J by 7 bases, leaving 11 bases between them. The V gene's germline CDR1 is MDHEN and CDR2 SYDVKM. The CDR3 loop reads CASTPPGNSPLHF. The CDR3 DNA sequence: TGTGCCAGCACCCCTCCCGGGAATTCACCCCTCCACTTT.

This chain connects TRBV5-1 to TRBJ2-1, with 11 bases aligning to TRBD2. The CDR3 runs to 16 residues. The V gene's germline CDR1 is SGHRS and CDR2 YFSETQ. V gave up 4 bases and J gave up 4 bases; unmatched junction bases: 7. As DNA, the CDR3 is TGCGCCAGCAGCCCGGGGGGACTAGCGGTTTACAATGAGCAGTTCTTC. The encoded protein is CASSPGGLAVYNEQFF.

This chain joins TRBV25-1 and TRBJ2-7; TRBD1 matches 9 bases. CDR3 length: 15 residues. Trimming removed 6 bases from V and 5 bases from J; junction bases left unmatched: 11. Germline values: CDR1 MGHDK, CDR2 SYGVNS. The CDR3 here is CASSGRTGASHEQYF. The CDR3 DNA is TGTGCCAGCAGCGGTAGGACAGGGGCTAGCCACGAGCAGTACTTC.

The V gene is TRBV9, the J gene TRBJ2-5, with TRBD1 matching 7 bases. This CDR3 comprises 15 residues. With V trimmed by 4 bases and J by 1 base, 7 bases remained unmatched. Germline V gene data show CDR1 as SGDLS and CDR2 as YYNGEE. The CDR3 loop reads CASSSRTGLQETQYF. In DNA form, the CDR3 reads TGTGCCAGCAGCTCCCGGACAGGACTCCAAGAGACCCAGTACTTC.

This clone was picked up a small number of times. CDR3 nucleotide sequence: TGTGCCAGCAGTCCACTAGCGGGAGGCCGGCACGAGCAGTACTTC. It specifies CASSPLAGGRHEQYF. V and J are TRBV6-5 and TRBJ2-7; TRBD2 matches at 12 bases. CDR3 length: 15 amino acids. Germline V gene lookup returns CDR1 MNHEY and CDR2 SVGAGI. The junction had 7 bases not matched to a gene; V was cut back by 5 bases and J by 5 bases.

CDR3 residues: CASSEAWGGLKTQYF. The CDR3 DNA sequence: TGTGCCAGCAGTGAAGCTTGGGGGGGCTTGAAGACCCAGTACTTC. V and J are TRBV2 and TRBJ2-5; maybe TRBD2 (7 bases). Germline V CDR1 and CDR2: SNHLY, FYNNEI. The CDR3 spans 15 residues. Trimming shortened V by 0 bases and J by 6 bases, and 14 bases separated the two germline ends.

The CDR3 DNA reads as TGTGCCAGCAGCCCTAGACAGGGGAACACTGAAGCTTTCTTT. Amino acid sequence: CASSPRQGNTEAFF. The rearrangement joins TRBV28 to TRBJ1-1; TRBD1 matches at 7 bases. V dropped 6 bases and J dropped 1; count of bases not matched to a gene: 5. The CDR3 has 14 residues. Germline CDR1 and CDR2: MDHEN and SYDVKM.